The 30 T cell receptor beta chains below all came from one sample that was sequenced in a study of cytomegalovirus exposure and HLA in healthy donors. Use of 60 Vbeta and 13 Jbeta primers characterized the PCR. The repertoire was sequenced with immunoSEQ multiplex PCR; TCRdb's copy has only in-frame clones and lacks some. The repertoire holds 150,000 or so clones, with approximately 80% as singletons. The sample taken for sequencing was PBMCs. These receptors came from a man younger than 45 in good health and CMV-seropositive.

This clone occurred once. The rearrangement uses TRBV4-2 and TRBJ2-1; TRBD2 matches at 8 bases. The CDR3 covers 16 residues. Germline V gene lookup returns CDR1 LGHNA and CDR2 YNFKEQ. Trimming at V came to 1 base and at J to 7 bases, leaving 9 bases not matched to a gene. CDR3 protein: CASSQVQREFRNEQFF. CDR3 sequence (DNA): TGTGCCAGCAGCCAAGTCCAGCGGGAGTTTCGGAATGAGCAGTTCTTC.

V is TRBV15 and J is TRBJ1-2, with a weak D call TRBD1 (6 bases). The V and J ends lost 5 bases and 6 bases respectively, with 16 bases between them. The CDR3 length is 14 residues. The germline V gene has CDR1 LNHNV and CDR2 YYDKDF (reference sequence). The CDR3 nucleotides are TGTGCCACCAGCGCCCGGGACATCGTGGATGGCTACACCTTC. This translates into CATSARDIVDGYTF.

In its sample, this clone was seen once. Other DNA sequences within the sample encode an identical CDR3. DNA of the CDR3: TGTGCCAGCAGTGTTGGAGGGGGGGGGTACAATGAGCAGTTCTTC. Protein product: CASSVGGGGYNEQFF. The V and J genes are TRBV2 and TRBJ2-1; D may be TRBD2 (7 bases). The CDR3 covers 15 residues. CDR1 SNHLY and CDR2 FYNNEI come from the germline V gene. Deletions cut 4 bases from V and 4 bases from J, with 14 bases between.

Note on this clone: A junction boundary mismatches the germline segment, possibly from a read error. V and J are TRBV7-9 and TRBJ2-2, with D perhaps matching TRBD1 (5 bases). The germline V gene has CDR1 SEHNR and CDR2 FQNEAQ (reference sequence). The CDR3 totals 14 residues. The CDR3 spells CSSSPGWTTGELFF. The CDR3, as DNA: TGTTCCAGCAGCCCAGGGTGGACCACCGGGGAGCTGTTTTTT.

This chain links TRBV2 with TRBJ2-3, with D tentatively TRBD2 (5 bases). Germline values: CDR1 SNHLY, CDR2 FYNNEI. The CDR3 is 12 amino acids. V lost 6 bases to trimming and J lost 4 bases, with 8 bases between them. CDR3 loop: CASRDFPDTQYF. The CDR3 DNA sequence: TGTGCCAGCAGGGACTTCCCAGATACGCAGTATTTT.

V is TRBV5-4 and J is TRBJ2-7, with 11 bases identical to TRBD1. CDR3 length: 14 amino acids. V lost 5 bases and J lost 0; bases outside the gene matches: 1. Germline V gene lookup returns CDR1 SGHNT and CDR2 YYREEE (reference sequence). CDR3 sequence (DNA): TGTGCCAGCAGGGGGACAGGGGGCTCCTACGAGCAGTACTTC. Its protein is CASRGTGGSYEQYF.

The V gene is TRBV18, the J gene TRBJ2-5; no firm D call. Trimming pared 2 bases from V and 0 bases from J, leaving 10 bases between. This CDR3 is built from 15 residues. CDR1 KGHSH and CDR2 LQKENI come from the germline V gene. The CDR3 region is CASSPSLQYQETQYF. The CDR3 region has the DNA TGTGCCAGCTCACCATCGTTACAGTACCAAGAGACCCAGTACTTC.

The chain's CDR3 is CASSVTGTHEQYF. In nucleotides, the CDR3 is TGTGCCAGCAGTGTGACAGGGACCCACGAGCAGTACTTC. V usage is TRBV25-1 and J usage is TRBJ2-7, with 7 positions matching TRBD1. The CDR3 runs to 13 residues. The germline CDR1 and CDR2 sequences are MGHDK and SYGVNS. V lost 4 bases, J lost 5 bases, and 5 bases stayed unmatched.

This CDR3 reads CAISDWSSYEQYF. DNA of the CDR3: TGTGCCATCAGTGATTGGAGCTCCTACGAGCAGTACTTC. The V and J genes are TRBV10-3 and TRBJ2-7; D gene unclear. This CDR3 is built from 13 residues. V was shortened by 3 bases and J by 0 bases, with 6 bases between the two germline ends. Germline values: CDR1 ENHRY, CDR2 SYGVKD.

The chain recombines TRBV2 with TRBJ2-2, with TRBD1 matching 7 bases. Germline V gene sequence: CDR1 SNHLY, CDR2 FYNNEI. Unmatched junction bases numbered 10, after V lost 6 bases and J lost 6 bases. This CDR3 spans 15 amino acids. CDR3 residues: CASRWDSGLSGELFF. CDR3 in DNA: TGTGCCAGCAGGTGGGACAGTGGGCTTTCCGGGGAGCTGTTTTTT.

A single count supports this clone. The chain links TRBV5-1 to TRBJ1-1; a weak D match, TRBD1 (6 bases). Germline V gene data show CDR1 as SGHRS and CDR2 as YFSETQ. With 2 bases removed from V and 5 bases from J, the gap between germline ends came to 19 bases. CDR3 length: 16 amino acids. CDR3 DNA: TGCGCCAGCAGCTTAAGGGGGACAAATTCCCGAACTGAAGCTTTCTTT. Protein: CASSLRGTNSRTEAFF.

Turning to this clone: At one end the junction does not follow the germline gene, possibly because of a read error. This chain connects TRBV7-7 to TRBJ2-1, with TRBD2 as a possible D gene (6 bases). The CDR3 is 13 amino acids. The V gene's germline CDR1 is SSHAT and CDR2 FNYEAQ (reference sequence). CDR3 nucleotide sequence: TGTGCTAGCAGCTTAGCGGCAGACAATGAGCAGTTCTTC. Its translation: CASSLAADNEQFF.

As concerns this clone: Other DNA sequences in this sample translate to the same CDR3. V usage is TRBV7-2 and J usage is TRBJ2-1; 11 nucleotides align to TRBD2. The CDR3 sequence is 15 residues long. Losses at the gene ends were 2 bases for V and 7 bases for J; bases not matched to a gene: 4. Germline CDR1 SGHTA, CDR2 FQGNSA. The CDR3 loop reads CASSLTSGSFNEQFF. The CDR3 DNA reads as TGTGCCAGCAGCTTAACTAGCGGGAGTTTTAATGAGCAGTTCTTC. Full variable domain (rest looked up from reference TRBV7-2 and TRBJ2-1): GAGVSQSPSNKVTEKGKDVELRCDPISGHTALYWYRQSLGQGLEFLIYFQGNSAPDKSGLPSDRFSAERTGGSVSTLTIQRTQQEDSAVYLCASSLTSGSFNEQFFGPGTRLTVL.

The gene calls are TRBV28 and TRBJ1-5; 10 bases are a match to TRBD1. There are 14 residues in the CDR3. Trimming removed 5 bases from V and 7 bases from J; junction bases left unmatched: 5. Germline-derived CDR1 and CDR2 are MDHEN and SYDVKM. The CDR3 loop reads CASSGGTGDQPQHF. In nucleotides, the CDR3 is TGTGCCAGCAGTGGGGGGACAGGGGACCAGCCCCAGCATTTT.

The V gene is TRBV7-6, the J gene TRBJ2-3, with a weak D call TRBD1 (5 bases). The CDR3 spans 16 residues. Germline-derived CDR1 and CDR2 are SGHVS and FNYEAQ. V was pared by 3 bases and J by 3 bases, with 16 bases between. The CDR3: CASSFRVKGVTDTQYF. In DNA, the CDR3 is TGTGCCAGCAGCTTCCGAGTTAAAGGGGTTACAGATACGCAGTATTTT.

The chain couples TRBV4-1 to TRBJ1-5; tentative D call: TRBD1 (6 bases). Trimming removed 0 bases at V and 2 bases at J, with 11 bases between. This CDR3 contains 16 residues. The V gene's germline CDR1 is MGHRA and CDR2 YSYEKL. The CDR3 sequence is CASSQDHRVGNQPQHF. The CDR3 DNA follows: TGCGCCAGCAGCCAAGACCACAGGGTTGGCAATCAGCCCCAGCATTTT.

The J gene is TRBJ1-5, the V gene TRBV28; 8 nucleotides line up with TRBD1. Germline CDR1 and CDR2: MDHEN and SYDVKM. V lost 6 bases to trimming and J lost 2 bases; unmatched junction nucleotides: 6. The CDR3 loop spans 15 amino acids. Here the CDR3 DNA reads TGTGCCAGCAGATCCCAGGGGGCCGGCAATCAGCCCCAGCATTTT. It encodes CASRSQGAGNQPQHF.

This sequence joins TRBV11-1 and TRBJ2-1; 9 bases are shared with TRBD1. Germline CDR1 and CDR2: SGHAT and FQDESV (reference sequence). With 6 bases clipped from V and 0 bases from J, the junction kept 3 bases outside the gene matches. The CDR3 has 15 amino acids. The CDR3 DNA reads TGTGCCAGCAGAGGGACAGGGTTCTCCTACAATGAGCAGTTCTTC. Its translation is CASRGTGFSYNEQFF.

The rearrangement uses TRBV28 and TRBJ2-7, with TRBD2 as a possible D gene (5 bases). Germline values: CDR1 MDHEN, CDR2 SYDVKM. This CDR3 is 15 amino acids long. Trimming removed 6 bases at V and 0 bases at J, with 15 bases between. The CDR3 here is CASSAGIGSSYEQYF. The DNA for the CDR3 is TGTGCCAGCAGCGCAGGTATTGGGAGCTCCTACGAGCAGTACTTC. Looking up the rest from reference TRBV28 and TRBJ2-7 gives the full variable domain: DVKVTQSSRYLVKRTGEKVFLECVQDMDHENMFWYRQDPGLGLRLIYFSYDVKMKEKGDIPEGYSVSREKKERFSLILESASTNQTSMYLCASSAGIGSSYEQYFGPGTRLTVT.

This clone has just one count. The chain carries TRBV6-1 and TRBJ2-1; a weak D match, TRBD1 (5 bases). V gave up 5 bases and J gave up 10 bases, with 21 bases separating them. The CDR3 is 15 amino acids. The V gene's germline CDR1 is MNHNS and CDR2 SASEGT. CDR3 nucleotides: TGTGCCAGCAGTCCAAAAAGGAATTTGCAGGGCGAGCAGTTCTTC. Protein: CASSPKRNLQGEQFF.

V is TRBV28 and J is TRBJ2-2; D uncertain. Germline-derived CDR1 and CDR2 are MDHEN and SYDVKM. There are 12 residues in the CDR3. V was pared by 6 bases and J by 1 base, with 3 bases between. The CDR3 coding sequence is TGTGCCAGCAGCCAGAACACCGGGGAGCTGTTTTTT. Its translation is CASSQNTGELFF.

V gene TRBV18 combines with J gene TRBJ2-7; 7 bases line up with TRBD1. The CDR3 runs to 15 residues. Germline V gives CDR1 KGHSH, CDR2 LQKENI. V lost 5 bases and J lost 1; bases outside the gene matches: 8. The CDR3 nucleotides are TGTGCCAGCTCAGAACACCGGGACAGTTCCTACGAGCAGTACTTC. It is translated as CASSEHRDSSYEQYF.

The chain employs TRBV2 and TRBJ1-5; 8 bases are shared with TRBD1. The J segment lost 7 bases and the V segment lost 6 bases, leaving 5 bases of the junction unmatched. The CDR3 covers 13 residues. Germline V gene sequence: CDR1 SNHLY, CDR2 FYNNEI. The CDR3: CASSLTGDQPQHF. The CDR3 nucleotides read TGTGCCAGCAGCCTGACAGGGGACCAGCCCCAGCATTTT.

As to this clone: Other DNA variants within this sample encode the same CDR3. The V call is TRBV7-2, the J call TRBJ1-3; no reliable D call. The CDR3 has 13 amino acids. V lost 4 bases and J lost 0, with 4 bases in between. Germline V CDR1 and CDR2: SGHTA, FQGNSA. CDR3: CASSSSSGNTIYF. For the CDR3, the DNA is TGTGCCAGCAGCTCATCCTCTGGAAACACCATATATTTT.

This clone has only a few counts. The CDR3 is CASSRLGGRTSTDTQYF. DNA for the CDR3: TGTGCCAGCAGCCGACTGGGCGGGCGTACTAGCACAGATACGCAGTATTTT. V gene TRBV11-1 combines with J gene TRBJ2-3; possibly TRBD2 for D (5 bases). Germline loops: CDR1 SGHAT, CDR2 FQDESV (reference sequence). Trimming took off 5 bases at V and 0 bases at J, with 18 bases between the two ends. The CDR3 runs to 17 residues.

The CDR3 reads CASRLTGLSGYTF. DNA of the CDR3: TGTGCCAGCAGGCTGACAGGGTTGAGTGGCTACACCTTC. The genes are TRBV6-5 and TRBJ1-2; 7 bases match TRBD1. In germline, CDR1 is MNHEY, CDR2 SVGAGI. This CDR3 spans 13 amino acids. Trimming cost V 6 bases and J 7 bases; bases outside gene matches: 8.

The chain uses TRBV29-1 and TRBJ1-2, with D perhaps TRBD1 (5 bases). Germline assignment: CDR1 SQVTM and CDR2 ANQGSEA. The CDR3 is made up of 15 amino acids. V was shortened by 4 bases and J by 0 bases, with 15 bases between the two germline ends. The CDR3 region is CSVGGVLETNYGYTF. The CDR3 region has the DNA TGCAGCGTTGGGGGGGTGTTGGAGACTAACTATGGCTACACCTTC. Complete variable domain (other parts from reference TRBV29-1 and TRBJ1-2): SAVISQKPSRDICQRGTSLTIQCQVDSQVTMMFWYRQQPGQSLTLIATANQGSEATYESGFVIDKFPISRPNLTFSTLTVSNMSPEDSSIYLCSVGGVLETNYGYTFGSGTRLTVV.

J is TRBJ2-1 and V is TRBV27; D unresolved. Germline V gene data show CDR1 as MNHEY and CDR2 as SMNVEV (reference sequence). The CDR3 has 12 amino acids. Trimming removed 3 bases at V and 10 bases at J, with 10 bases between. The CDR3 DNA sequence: TGTGCCAGCAGTTTGCAGATGGGCGAGCAGTTCTTC. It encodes CASSLQMGEQFF.

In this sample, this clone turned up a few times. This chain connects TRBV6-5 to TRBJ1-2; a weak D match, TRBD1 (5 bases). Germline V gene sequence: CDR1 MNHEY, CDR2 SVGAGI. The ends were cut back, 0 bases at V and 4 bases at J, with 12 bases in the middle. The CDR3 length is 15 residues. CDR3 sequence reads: CASSYSIPGLYGYTF. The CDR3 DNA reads TGTGCCAGCAGTTACTCGATACCAGGGCTCTATGGCTACACCTTC.

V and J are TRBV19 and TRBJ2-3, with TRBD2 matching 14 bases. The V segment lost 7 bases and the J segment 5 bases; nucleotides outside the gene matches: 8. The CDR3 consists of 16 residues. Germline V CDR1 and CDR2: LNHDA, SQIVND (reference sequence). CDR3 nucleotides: TGTGCCAGTACTCGTCTGGGACTAGCGGGAGAAGATACGCAGTATTTT. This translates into CASTRLGLAGEDTQYF.